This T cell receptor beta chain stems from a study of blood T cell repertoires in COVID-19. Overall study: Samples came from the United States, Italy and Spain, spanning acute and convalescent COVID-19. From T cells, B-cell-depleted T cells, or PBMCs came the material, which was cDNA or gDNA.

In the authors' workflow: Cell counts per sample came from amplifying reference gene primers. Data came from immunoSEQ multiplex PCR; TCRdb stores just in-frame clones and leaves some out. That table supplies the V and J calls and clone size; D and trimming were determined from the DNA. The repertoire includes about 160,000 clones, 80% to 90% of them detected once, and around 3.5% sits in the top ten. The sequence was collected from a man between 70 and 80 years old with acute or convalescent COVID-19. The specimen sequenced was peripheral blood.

CDR3 amino acids: CASGTSGRKTDTQYF. The CDR3 DNA follows: TGTGCCAGCGGGACTAGCGGGAGAAAGACAGATACGCAGTATTTT. The J gene is TRBJ2-3, the V gene TRBV28; 14 bases map to TRBD2. Trimming took 8 bases from V and 3 from J; bases not matched to a gene: 4. Germline CDR1 and CDR2: MDHEN and SYDVKM. The length of the CDR3 is 15 residues.